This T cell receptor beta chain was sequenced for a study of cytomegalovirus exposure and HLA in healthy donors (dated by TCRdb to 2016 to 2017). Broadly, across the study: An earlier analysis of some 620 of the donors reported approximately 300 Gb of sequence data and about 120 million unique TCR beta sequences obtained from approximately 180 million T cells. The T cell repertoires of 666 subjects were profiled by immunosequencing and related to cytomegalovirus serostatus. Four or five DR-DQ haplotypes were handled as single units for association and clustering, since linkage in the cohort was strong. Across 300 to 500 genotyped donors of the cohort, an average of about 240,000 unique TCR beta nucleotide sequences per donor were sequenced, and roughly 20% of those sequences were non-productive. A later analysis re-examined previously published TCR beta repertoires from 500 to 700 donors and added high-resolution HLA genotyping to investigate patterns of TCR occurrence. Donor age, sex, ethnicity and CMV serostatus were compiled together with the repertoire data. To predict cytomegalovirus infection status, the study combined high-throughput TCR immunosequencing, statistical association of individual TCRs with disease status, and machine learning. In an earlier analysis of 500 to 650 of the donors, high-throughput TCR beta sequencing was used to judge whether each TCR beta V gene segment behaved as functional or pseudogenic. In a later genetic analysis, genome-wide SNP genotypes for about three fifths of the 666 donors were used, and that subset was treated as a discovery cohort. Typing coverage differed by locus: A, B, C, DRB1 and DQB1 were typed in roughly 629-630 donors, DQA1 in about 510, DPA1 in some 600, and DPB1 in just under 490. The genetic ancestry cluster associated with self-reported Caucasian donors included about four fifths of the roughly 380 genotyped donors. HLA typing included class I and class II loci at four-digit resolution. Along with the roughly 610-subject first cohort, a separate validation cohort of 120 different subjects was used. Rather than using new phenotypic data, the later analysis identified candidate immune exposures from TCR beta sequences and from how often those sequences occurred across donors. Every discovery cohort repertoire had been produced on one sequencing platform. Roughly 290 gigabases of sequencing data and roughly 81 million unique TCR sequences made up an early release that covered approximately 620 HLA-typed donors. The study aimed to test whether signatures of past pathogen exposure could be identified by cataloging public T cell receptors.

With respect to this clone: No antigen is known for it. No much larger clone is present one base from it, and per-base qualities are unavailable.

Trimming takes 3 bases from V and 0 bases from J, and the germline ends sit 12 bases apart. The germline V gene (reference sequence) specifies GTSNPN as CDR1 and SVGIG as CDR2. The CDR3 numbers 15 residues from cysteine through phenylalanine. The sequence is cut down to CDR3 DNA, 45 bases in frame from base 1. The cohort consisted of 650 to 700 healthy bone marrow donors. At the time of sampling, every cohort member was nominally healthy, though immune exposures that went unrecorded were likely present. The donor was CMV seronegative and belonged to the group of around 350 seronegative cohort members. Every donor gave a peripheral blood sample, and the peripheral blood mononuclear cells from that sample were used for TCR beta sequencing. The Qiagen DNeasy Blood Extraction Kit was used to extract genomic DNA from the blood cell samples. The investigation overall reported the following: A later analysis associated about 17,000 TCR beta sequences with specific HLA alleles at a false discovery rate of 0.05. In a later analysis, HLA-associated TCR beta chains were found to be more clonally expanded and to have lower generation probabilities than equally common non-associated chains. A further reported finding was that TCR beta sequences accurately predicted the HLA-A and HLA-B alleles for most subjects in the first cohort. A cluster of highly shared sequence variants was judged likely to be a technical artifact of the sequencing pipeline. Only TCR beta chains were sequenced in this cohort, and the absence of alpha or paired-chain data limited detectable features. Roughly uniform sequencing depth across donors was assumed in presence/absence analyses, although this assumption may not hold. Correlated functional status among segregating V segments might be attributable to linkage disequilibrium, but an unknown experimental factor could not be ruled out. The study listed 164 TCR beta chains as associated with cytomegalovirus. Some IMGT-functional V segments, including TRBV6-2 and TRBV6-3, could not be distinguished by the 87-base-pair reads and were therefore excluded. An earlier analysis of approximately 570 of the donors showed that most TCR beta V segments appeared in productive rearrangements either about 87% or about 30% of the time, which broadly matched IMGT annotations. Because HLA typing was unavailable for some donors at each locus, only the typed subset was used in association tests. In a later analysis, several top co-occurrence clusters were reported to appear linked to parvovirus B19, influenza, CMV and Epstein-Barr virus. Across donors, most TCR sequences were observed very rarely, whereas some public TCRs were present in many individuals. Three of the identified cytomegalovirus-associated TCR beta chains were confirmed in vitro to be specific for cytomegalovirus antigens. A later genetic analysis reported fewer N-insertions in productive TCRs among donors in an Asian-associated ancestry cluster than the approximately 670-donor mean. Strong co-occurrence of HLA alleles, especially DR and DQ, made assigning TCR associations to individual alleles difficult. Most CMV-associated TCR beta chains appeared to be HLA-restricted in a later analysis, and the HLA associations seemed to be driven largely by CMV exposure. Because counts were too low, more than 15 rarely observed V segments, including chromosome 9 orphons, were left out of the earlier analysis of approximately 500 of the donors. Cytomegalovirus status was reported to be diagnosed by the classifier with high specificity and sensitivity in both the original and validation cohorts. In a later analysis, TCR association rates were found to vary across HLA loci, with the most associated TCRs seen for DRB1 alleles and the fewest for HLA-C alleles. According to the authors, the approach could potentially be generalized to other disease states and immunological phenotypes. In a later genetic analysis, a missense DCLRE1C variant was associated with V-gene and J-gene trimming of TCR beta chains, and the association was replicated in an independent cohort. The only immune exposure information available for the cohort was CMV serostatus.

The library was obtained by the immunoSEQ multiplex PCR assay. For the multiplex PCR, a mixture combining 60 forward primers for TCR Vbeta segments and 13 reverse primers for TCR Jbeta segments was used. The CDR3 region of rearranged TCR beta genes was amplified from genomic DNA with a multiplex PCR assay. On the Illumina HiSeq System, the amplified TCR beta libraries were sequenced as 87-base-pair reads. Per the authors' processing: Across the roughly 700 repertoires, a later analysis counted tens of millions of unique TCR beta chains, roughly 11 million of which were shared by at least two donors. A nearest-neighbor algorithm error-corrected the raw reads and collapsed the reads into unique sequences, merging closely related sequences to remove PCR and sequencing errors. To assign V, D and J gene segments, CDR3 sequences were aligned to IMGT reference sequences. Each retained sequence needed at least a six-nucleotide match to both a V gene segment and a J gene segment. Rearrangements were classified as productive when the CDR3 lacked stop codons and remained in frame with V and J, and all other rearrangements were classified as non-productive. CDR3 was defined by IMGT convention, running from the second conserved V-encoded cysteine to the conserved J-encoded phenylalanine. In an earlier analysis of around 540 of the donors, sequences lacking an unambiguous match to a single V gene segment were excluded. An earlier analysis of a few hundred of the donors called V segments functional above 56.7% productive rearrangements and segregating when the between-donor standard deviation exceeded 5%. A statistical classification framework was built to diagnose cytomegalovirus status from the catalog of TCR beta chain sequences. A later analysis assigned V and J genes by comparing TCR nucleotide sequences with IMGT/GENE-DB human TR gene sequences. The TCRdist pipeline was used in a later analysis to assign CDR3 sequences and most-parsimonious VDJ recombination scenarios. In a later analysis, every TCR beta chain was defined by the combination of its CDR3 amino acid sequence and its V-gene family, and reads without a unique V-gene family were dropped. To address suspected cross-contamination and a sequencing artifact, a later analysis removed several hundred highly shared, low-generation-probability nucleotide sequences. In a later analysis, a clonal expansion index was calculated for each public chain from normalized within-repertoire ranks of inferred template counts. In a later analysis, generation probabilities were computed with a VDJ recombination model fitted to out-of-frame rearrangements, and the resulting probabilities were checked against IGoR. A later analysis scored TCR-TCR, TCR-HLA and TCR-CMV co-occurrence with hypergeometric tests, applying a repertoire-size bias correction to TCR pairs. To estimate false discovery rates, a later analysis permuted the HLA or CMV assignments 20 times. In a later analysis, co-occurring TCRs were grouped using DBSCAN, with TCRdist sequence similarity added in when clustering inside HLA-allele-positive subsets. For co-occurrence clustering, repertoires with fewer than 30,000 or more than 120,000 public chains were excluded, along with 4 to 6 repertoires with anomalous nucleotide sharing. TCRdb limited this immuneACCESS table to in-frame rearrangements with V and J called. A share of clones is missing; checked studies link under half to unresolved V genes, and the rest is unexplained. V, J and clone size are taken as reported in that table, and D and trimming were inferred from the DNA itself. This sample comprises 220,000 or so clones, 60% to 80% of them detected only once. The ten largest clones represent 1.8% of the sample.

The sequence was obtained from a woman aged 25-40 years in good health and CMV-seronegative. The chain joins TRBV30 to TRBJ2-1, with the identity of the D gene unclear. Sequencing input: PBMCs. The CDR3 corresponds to CAWRHRTFSYNEQFF. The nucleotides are TGTGCCTGGAGACACCGTACCTTCTCCTACAATGAGCAGTTCTTC.